This section outlines one TCR beta chain sequence together with its context. This clonotype was seen at least ten times. No cognate antigen has been identified for it. Per-base quality was not reported, and no clone a single base away is much larger than it. This sample stems from a study of T cells in Graves' hyperthyroidism and ophthalmopathy (dated by TCRdb to the late 2010s). About the full investigation: Peripheral blood was sampled at the time of initial diagnosis, prior to any treatment. TCR V-J signatures able to tell the groups apart were searched for in a discovery cohort of 100 patients, of whom roughly 42 had Graves' ophthalmopathy and around 57 had stable Graves' hyperthyroidism. Prospective prediction of ophthalmopathy was tested in an independent validation cohort of 18 hyperthyroidism patients and 17 patients who later progressed to ophthalmopathy. For training and testing, the 100 or so patients in the discovery cohort were randomly divided in a 7:3 ratio. In roughly six Graves' hyperthyroidism patients, the study also compared T-cell repertoires from thyroid tissue with T-cell repertoires from blood. Following sampling, methimazole starting at 30 mg daily was given to hyperthyroidism patients, and high-dose intravenous methylprednisolone was given to ophthalmopathy patients. TCR Vbeta CDR3 sequencing of 120 to 150 peripheral blood samples (about 45 ophthalmopathy, roughly 74 hyperthyroidism and approximately 17 progressor patients) is reported in the paper. Paper-wide results and their limitations: In validation, progression to ophthalmopathy was predicted by the model with 65% to 71% sensitivity and around 75% specificity, a median of roughly six months before onset. Most expanded thyroid clonotypes (frequency above 0.001) were also detected in blood, a finding suggesting that blood repertoires may reflect thyroid immune responses. Sample size was not statistically predetermined, and investigators were not blinded to group allocation. In cross-validation, a model built on a 13 V-J signature told ophthalmopathy apart from stable hyperthyroidism with 85% to 90% sensitivity and about 81% specificity, and in testing the same model reached 80%/75%.

Graves' hyperthyroidism was defined as stable when no progression to ophthalmopathy occurred over 18 months of follow-up. The hyperthyroidism patients were between 18 and 65 years old and newly diagnosed, with a disease duration of less than 2 months. The study excluded patients with uncontrolled infections, other autoimmune diseases, pregnancy or lactation. Diagnoses relied on clinical symptoms, serum thyroxine and TRAb, thyroid ultrasound and orbital computed tomography. Ficoll-Paque density gradient centrifugation was used to isolate PBMCs from around 9.1 ml of fresh peripheral blood. Total RNA was extracted with Trizol reagent, and quality was checked on an Agilent 2100 Bioanalyzer. Its CDR3 holds 13 amino acids, cysteine through phenylalanine. Only CDR3 DNA remains: 39 bases, in frame from the first base. Relative to germline, V is 2 bases shorter and J is 5 bases shorter, with 7 bases between their ends. For CDR1 and CDR2, the germline V gene lists SGHAT and FQNNGV.

The TCR beta CDR3 regions were amplified from the RNA transcripts. A first-round RT-PCR of the TCR CDR3 used the HTBI primer set with the Qiagen OneStep RT-PCR kit. Libraries were constructed in a second round of multiplex PCR, after which size selection and purification were performed. Libraries were sequenced paired-end with 100 bp reads on an Illumina HiSeq2000. In the paper's pipeline: Raw data were processed with SOAPnuke, discarding reads with adapters, uncalled bases, mean Phred below 15, or no exact constant-primer or identifier match. COPE v1.2.5 was used to merge the high-quality paired reads, and each unique nucleotide sequence was defined as a clonotype. Clonotypes were aligned to IMGT TRBV, TRBD and TRBJ reference segments using MiTCR v1.1. The analysis was restricted to V-J combinations with a frequency above 0.0001, which together covered over 99% of the repertoires. A TCS score was defined as the ratio between F50 (clonal expansion) and ExV (chaos), using BLOSUM62-based TCRdist between CDR3 peptides within each V-J. Welch's t-statistics and random forest reduced roughly 500 V-J features to roughly 13, which were used in a naive Bayes classifier (R e1071). The raw public reads went through TCRdb reprocessing: fastp at Q25, MiXCR clone calling, in-frame beta chains kept. Rows are unified per CDR3 protein, each entry keeping the most common DNA and genes. TCRdb, not the original authors, processed these V and J calls. The sample records about 300,000 distinct CDR3 sequences, roughly 13% of which are singletons. The ten largest make up 7.9% of the sample.

The rearrangement joined TRBV11-2 to TRBJ2-1; a confident D gene designation cannot be given. The sample comprised blood. The sequence came from a woman between 35 and 50 years old with Graves' hyperthyroidism. CDR3 loop: CASSLNTDNEQFF. The base sequence is TGTGCCAGCAGCTTAAATACGGACAATGAGCAGTTCTTC.